A single sample is the source of the 21 T cell receptor beta chains below, sequenced in a study of Graves' ophthalmopathy and Graves' hyperthyroidism. Amplification of TCR beta CDR3 regions used RNA transcripts. First-round RT-PCR with HTBI primers preceded a second-round multiplex PCR. TCRdb itself ran the multiplex PCR reads through MiXCR, one entry per CDR3 protein. This table holds approximately 380,000 distinct CDR3 sequences, roughly 21% found once. The sequenced sample was peripheral blood. The receptors stem from a woman aged 18 to 35 with stable Graves' hyperthyroidism.

At least ten counts were recorded for this clonotype. The chain links TRBV6-5 to TRBJ2-4; D gene uncertain. CDR3 length: 15 residues. V was clipped by 0 bases and J by 0 bases, with 6 bases between them. Per the germline V gene, CDR1 is MNHEY and CDR2 is SVGAGI. CDR3 DNA: TGTGCCAGCAGTTACTCTGTGGGAGCCAAAAACATTCAGTACTTC. This encodes CASSYSVGAKNIQYF.

In this sample, this clonotype turned up a few times. This chain uses TRBV29-1 with TRBJ2-5; D is unresolved. Germline CDR1 SQVTM, CDR2 ANQGSEA. This CDR3 comprises 14 residues. V shed 6 bases and J shed 5 bases, with 19 bases lying between them. CDR3 coding DNA: TGCAGCGTAGGAATGTGGCGGAGCCGGGAGACCCAGTACTTC. It codes for CSVGMWRSRETQYF.

As regards this clonotype: This may arise from a read error, as a much more abundant clone is one base away. As the CDR3 is not closed by the conserved phenylalanine or tryptophan, this likely results from a read error. The J gene is TRBJ2-2, the V gene TRBV7-8, with a possible D match to TRBD1 (5 bases). Trimming took off 1 base at V and 7 bases at J, with 13 bases between the two ends. Germline CDR1 is SGHVS and CDR2 is FQNEAQ. This CDR3 comprises 15 residues. The CDR3 sequence: CASSLGSRGNGELFL. The CDR3 DNA is TGTGCCAGCAGCTTAGGAAGTAGGGGAAACGGGGAGCTGTTTTTG.

On this clonotype: A read error may explain this, as a much larger clone is one base away. The V call is TRBV4-1, the J call TRBJ1-1; D unclear. This CDR3 has 17 amino acids. The germline gives CDR1 MGHRA, CDR2 YSYEKL. CDR3 region: CASSPPGGVSLNTEGFF. CDR3 bases: TGCGCCAGCAGCCCCCCCGGTGGGGTATCGCTGAACACTGAAGGTTTCTTT.

The chain combines TRBV5-1 with TRBJ2-2; D ambiguous. V was clipped by 4 bases and J by 3 bases, with 13 bases between them. This CDR3 region has 15 residues. Germline CDR1 and CDR2: SGHRS and YFSETQ. The CDR3 region has the DNA TGCGCCAGCAGCCGTCTTCTAGACTACACCGGGGAGCTGTTTTTT. Its protein is CASSRLLDYTGELFF.

This clonotype was seen only a few times. The conserved phenylalanine or tryptophan is not found at the CDR3 terminus, so this likely reflects a read error. No DNA is shown, since the ends of the CDR3 on it are uncertain; the CDR3 is the one TCRdb lists. The chain links TRBV24-1 to TRBJ2-5; TRBD1, the D gene given by the table, was not confirmed from the DNA. The CDR3 contains 16 residues when both ends are counted. CDR1 KGHDR and CDR2 SFDVKD come from the germline V gene. The CDR3 loop is CATSDSLTGLVETQDY.

This sequence joins TRBV30 and TRBJ1-4, with 7 bases that match TRBD1. CDR3 length: 16 amino acids. J lost 5 bases, V lost 2 bases, and 11 bases had no gene match. Germline CDR1 and CDR2: GTSNPN and SVGIG (reference sequence). The CDR3 sequence: CAWSLPWDSQNEKLFF. The DNA for the CDR3 is TGTGCCTGGAGTTTACCCTGGGACAGCCAAAATGAAAAACTGTTTTTT.

This clonotype was found many times. V and J are TRBV27 and TRBJ1-5; maybe TRBD1 (5 bases). Germline V gene data show CDR1 as MNHEY and CDR2 as SMNVEV (reference sequence). Trimming left V 2 bases short and J 7 bases short, with 12 bases between. This CDR3 has 14 residues. In DNA form, the CDR3 reads TGTGCCAGCAGTTTAAAGGGACTGGGGCAGCCCCAGCATTTT. Translation: CASSLKGLGQPQHF.

This clonotype was observed many times. The gene calls are TRBV12-3 or TRBV12-4 and TRBJ1-2; 10 nucleotides match TRBD1. V lost 5 bases, J lost 5 bases, and 5 bases stayed unmatched. This CDR3 contains 14 residues. CDR3 nucleotides: TGTGCCAGCAGTCCGGACAGGGGGAGATATGGCTACACCTTC. Protein: CASSPDRGRYGYTF.

V is TRBV27 and J is TRBJ2-5; 8 nucleotides match TRBD1. CDR3 length equals 13 residues. Germline V lookup: CDR1 MNHEY, CDR2 SMNVEV (reference sequence). V lost 5 bases, J lost 7 bases, and 6 bases stayed unmatched. The CDR3 loop reads CASSLPGTGTQYF. The CDR3 DNA reads as TGTGCCAGCAGTCTGCCCGGGACAGGGACCCAGTACTTC.

This chain connects TRBV11-2 to TRBJ2-5, with TRBD2 matching over 12 bases. The CDR3 contains 13 residues. J lost 13 bases, V lost 1 base, and 4 bases had no gene match. Germline loops: CDR1 SGHAT, CDR2 FQNNGV. The CDR3 DNA is TGTGCCAGCAGCTTAGTGGGACTAGCGGGCGCGTACTTC. This gives the protein CASSLVGLAGAYF.

This clonotype was picked up many times. The chain's CDR3 is CASGHPPGQGTGEQYF. The CDR3 DNA is TGTGCCAGTGGTCATCCACCGGGACAGGGAACGGGGGAGCAGTACTTC. This rearrangement joins TRBV28 to TRBJ2-7; TRBD1 matches at 9 bases. Trimming cost V 9 bases and J 7 bases; bases outside gene matches: 19. The CDR3 has 16 amino acids. CDR1 is MDHEN, CDR2 SYDVKM, per germline. The full variable domain, with the rest looked up from reference TRBV28 and TRBJ2-7, is DVKVTQSSRYLVKRTGEKVFLECVQDMDHENMFWYRQDPGLGLRLIYFSYDVKMKEKGDIPEGYSVSREKKERFSLILESASTNQTSMYLCASGHPPGQGTGEQYFGPGTRLTVT.

Many counts were recorded for this clonotype. This rearrangement joins TRBV20-1 to TRBJ2-7, with 12 bases fitting TRBD2. Germline V gene data show CDR1 as DFQATT and CDR2 as SNEGSKA (reference sequence). After removal of 3 bases from V and 3 bases from J, the junction contained 9 bases not matched to a gene. The CDR3 contains 16 residues. This CDR3 is CSASAFGLAGSYEQYF. The CDR3 DNA is TGCAGTGCTAGTGCATTCGGACTAGCGGGAAGCTACGAGCAGTACTTC.

This clonotype was recorded many times. The chain combines TRBV29-1 with TRBJ2-2; D possibly matches TRBD1 or TRBD2 (6 bases each). This CDR3 has 15 amino acids. Between the trimmed V and J ends, which lost 1 base and 7 bases, there was a span of 16 bases. From germline, CDR1 is SQVTM and CDR2 ANQGSEA. For the CDR3, the DNA is TGCAGCGTTGAAGGTGGAGGGACACGGATCGGGGAGCTGTTTTTT. Translating it yields CSVEGGGTRIGELFF.

V and J are TRBV12-3 or TRBV12-4 and TRBJ1-6; the D gene is possibly TRBD1 (5 bases). The CDR3 extends over 14 amino acids. Trimming removed 6 bases at V and 4 bases at J, with 10 bases between. CDR3 amino acids: CASSSGRYNSPLHF. The CDR3 coding sequence is TGTGCCAGCAGCTCGGGACGGTATAATTCACCCCTCCACTTT.

This clonotype has a count of ten or more. The chain has TRBV6-1 and TRBJ2-2; 10 positions agree with TRBD1. The CDR3 length is 15 residues. After removal of 5 bases from V and 7 bases from J, the junction contained 7 bases not matched to a gene. Germline loops: CDR1 MNHNS, CDR2 SASEGT. The CDR3 loop is CASSKGTGDHGELFF. The CDR3 coding sequence is TGTGCCAGCAGTAAGGGGACAGGGGATCACGGGGAGCTGTTTTTT.

This clonotype showed up just once. The chain carries TRBV28 and TRBJ2-5; 10 bases are a match to TRBD2. This CDR3 region has 15 residues. Trimming removed 6 bases from V and 2 bases from J; junction bases left unmatched: 6. Germline V CDR1 and CDR2: MDHEN, SYDVKM. CDR3 in DNA: TGTGCCAGCAGCCAAAGCGGGAGGGGGCAAGAGACCCAGTACTTC. It specifies CASSQSGRGQETQYF.

At least ten counts were recorded for this clonotype. This chain uses TRBV28 with TRBJ1-5; 7 bases fit TRBD1. The CDR3 is 15 residues long. The germline V gene has CDR1 MDHEN and CDR2 SYDVKM. V shed 8 bases, J shed 7 bases, and the junction held 14 bases outside the gene matches. DNA of the CDR3: TGTGCCAGCGGGGTAGACAGGGCCCCAGCCCAGCCCCAGCATTTT. Amino acids: CASGVDRAPAQPQHF.

The V and J genes are TRBV5-1 and TRBJ2-5, with D unresolved. V shed 2 bases and J shed 3 bases, with 14 bases lying between them. The germline V gene has CDR1 SGHRS and CDR2 YFSETQ. This CDR3 region has 15 residues. The DNA for the CDR3 is TGCGCCAGCAGCTTACCTGACCGAGGAGAAGAGACCCAGTACTTC. It codes for CASSLPDRGEETQYF.

In this sample, this clonotype turned up many times. The V and J genes are TRBV12-3 or TRBV12-4 and TRBJ2-5, with a possible D match to TRBD1 (7 bases). Deletions cut 3 bases from V and 4 bases from J, with 12 bases between. There are 14 residues in the CDR3. CDR3 DNA sequence: TGTGCCAGCAGTTTTGGAGGGGGCCTAGAGACCCAGTACTTC. Its translation: CASSFGGGLETQYF.

This clonotype appeared many times. One end of the junction is discordant with germline, which a read error may explain. The rearrangement uses TRBV6-5 and TRBJ2-7; 11 nucleotides align to TRBD2. Germline assignment: CDR1 MNHEY and CDR2 SVGAGI. CDR3 length: 15 amino acids. For the CDR3, the DNA is TGTGCCAGCAGTTTCGGGACTAGCGGACTCTACGAACAGTACTTC. This codes for CASSFGTSGLYEQYF.